These 32 T cell receptor beta chains came from one sample sequenced in a study of shared clonotypes between healthy human individuals. The table came from immunoSEQ multiplex PCR; TCRdb's copy has only in-frame clones and leaves some out. The data contain 2 million to 3 million clones, 93% of them seen just once; the ten biggest clones take up approximately 0.37%. The sample taken for sequencing was naive CD4+ T cells from PBMCs. Subset meaning: CD45RA+ positively selected. These receptors were obtained from a man between 18 and 29 years old in good health. Some clones in this sample may be carry-over from other donors' samples.

The chain links TRBV7-3 to TRBJ2-7, with 10 bases lining up with TRBD2. Germline V gene data show CDR1 as SGHTA and CDR2 as FQGTGA. Trimming took 0 bases from V and 5 from J; bases not matched to a gene: 16. This CDR3 is built from 19 residues. The CDR3 is CASSLTSGLADLKANEQYF. Written as DNA, the CDR3 is TGTGCCAGCAGCTTAACCTCTGGACTAGCGGACCTAAAAGCCAACGAGCAGTACTTC.

The chain recombines TRBV30 with TRBJ2-2; D unclear. The CDR3 is 14 residues long. Germline V gene data show CDR1 as GTSNPN and CDR2 as SVGIG (reference sequence). Trimming stripped 7 bases from V and 5 bases from J, with 17 bases between. The chain's CDR3 is CASTPARGTGELFF. The DNA for the CDR3 is TGTGCCTCGACCCCGGCCAGAGGAACCGGGGAGCTGTTTTTT.

The chain couples TRBV11-3 to TRBJ1-1; unclear D gene. Looked up from germline, CDR1 is SGHNT and CDR2 is YENEEA. The V end lost 2 bases, the J end lost 5 bases, and 9 bases lay between the germline ends. CDR3 size: 13 residues. Here the CDR3 DNA reads TGTGCCAGCAGCTTATCGTTAAAGACTGAAGCTTTCTTT. Translating it yields CASSLSLKTEAFF.

The chain carries TRBV5-1 and TRBJ2-5; 13 positions agree with TRBD2. The CDR3 consists of 16 residues. The trim removed 2 bases at V and 4 bases at J, leaving 5 bases unmatched. Germline CDR1 and CDR2: SGHRS and YFSETQ. For the CDR3, the DNA is TGCGCCAGCAGCTTACAACTAGCGGGAGGGCCAGAGACCCAGTACTTC. As protein: CASSLQLAGGPETQYF.

A single count supports this clone. The chain has TRBV19 and TRBJ2-3; 14 bases agree with TRBD2. CDR3 size: 16 residues. V shed 4 bases and J 3 bases; nucleotides not matched to a gene: 3. CDR1 LNHDA and CDR2 SQIVND come from the germline V gene (reference sequence). The CDR3 DNA reads TGTGCCAGTAGTAGCAGGACTAGCGGGAGGACAGATACGCAGTATTTT. It is translated as CASSSRTSGRTDTQYF.

This chain links TRBV7-7 with TRBJ2-1; D may be TRBD1 (6 bases). Between the trimmed V and J ends, which lost 1 base and 5 bases, there was a span of 15 bases. Germline assignment: CDR1 SSHAT and CDR2 FNYEAQ (reference sequence). The length of the CDR3 is 16 residues. The CDR3 DNA reads TGTGCCAGCAGCTTAGAATGGGGGCTCCCTGACAATGAGCAGTTCTTC. Translation: CASSLEWGLPDNEQFF.

The gene calls are TRBV29-1 and TRBJ2-3; 9 nucleotides match TRBD1. This CDR3 contains 14 residues. The trim removed 7 bases at V and 4 bases at J, leaving 9 bases unmatched. Germline CDR1 reads SQVTM; CDR2 reads ANQGSEA. The CDR3 region is CSGKDRGFADTQYF. In DNA, the CDR3 is TGCAGCGGGAAAGACAGGGGGTTTGCAGATACGCAGTATTTT.

DNA of the CDR3: TGTGCCAGCAGTTACTCAGTGAATTTGAACACTGAAGCTTTCTTT. Translation: CASSYSVNLNTEAFF. J is TRBJ1-1 and V is TRBV6-5; D not resolved. Trimming took 0 bases from V and 0 from J, leaving 8 bases between them. Germline CDR1 and CDR2: MNHEY and SVGAGI. CDR3 length: 15 amino acids.

This clone turned up a few times. The chain uses TRBV7-2 and TRBJ2-7, with 7 nucleotides matching TRBD1. There are 13 residues in the CDR3. V dropped 5 bases and J dropped 0; count of bases not matched to a gene: 1. Germline V gene lookup returns CDR1 SGHTA and CDR2 FQGNSA. The CDR3 sequence is CASSRDSSYEQYF. The CDR3 coding sequence is TGTGCCAGCAGCCGGGACAGCTCCTACGAGCAGTACTTC.

The chain employs TRBV7-2 and TRBJ2-2; D unresolved. In germline, CDR1 is SGHTA, CDR2 FQGNSA. The V end was cut by 0 bases, the J end by 5 bases, with 7 bases between. This CDR3 contains 14 residues. CDR3 bases: TGTGCCAGCAGCTTAGCCGTGTCAACCGGGGAGCTGTTTTTT. Protein product: CASSLAVSTGELFF.

This chain uses TRBV27 with TRBJ1-4, with D perhaps TRBD1 (5 bases). Trimming took off 10 bases at V and 8 bases at J, with 17 bases between the two ends. The CDR3 is 13 residues long. Germline loops: CDR1 MNHEY, CDR2 SMNVEV (reference sequence). The CDR3 loop is CATLKRGEEKLFF. Written as DNA, the CDR3 is TGTGCCACCCTGAAGCGAGGGGAGGAAAAACTGTTTTTT.

The chain has TRBV28 and TRBJ2-1; TRBD2 agrees at 9 bases. Per the germline V gene, CDR1 is MDHEN and CDR2 is SYDVKM. The CDR3 is 16 amino acids. Trimming took 3 bases from V and 10 from J; bases not matched to a gene: 13. The CDR3 protein is CASSLGGLARPREQFF. The CDR3 region has the DNA TGTGCCAGCAGTTTGGGGGGACTAGCCCGGCCCCGAGAGCAGTTCTTC.

The chain carries TRBV27 and TRBJ1-5; unclear D gene. CDR1 is MNHEY, CDR2 SMNVEV, per germline (reference sequence). V was trimmed by 2 bases and J by 8 bases, leaving 10 bases between them. This CDR3 has 13 amino acids. CDR3 loop: CASSLRSGEPQHF. Here the CDR3 DNA reads TGTGCCAGCAGTTTACGATCGGGTGAGCCCCAGCATTTT.

This clone was seen just once. This sequence joins TRBV10-3 and TRBJ2-3; tentative D call: TRBD2 (6 bases). V was shortened by 2 bases and J by 3 bases, with 9 bases between the two germline ends. The CDR3 contains 14 residues. Germline CDR1 and CDR2: ENHRY and SYGVKD. CDR3 amino acids: CAISENGGTDTQYF. The CDR3, as DNA: TGTGCCATCAGTGAGAATGGGGGGACAGATACGCAGTATTTT.

The rearrangement joins TRBV25-1 to TRBJ2-5; 7 nucleotides match TRBD2. Germline lookup yields CDR1 MGHDK and CDR2 SYGVNS. After removal of 6 bases from V and 7 bases from J, the junction contained 8 bases not matched to a gene. The CDR3 is 13 amino acids. CDR3 in DNA: TGTGCCAGCAGAACGGCGGGAGAACGGACCCAGTACTTC. Its protein product is CASRTAGERTQYF.

J is TRBJ2-7 and V is TRBV2; D call uncertain. Germline assignment: CDR1 SNHLY and CDR2 FYNNEI. The CDR3 extends over 13 amino acids. The V end was cut by 6 bases, the J end by 5 bases, with 14 bases between. CDR3 amino acids: CASSLSGDNEQYF. The CDR3 nucleotides read TGTGCCAGCAGCCTTTCAGGTGACAACGAGCAGTACTTC.

V gene TRBV5-4 combines with J gene TRBJ2-1; TRBD2 is a possible D gene (6 bases). The V end lost 0 bases, the J end lost 16 bases, and 14 bases lay between the germline ends. CDR1 is SGHNT and CDR2 is YYREEE in the germline V gene (reference sequence). CDR3 length: 12 amino acids. As DNA, the CDR3 is TGTGCCAGCAGCTTGGGGGAGGAGACGGGCTTCTTC. Translated, it gives CASSLGEETGFF.

This clone occurred a few times. Other nucleotide sequences from this sample produce the same CDR3. The chain couples TRBV28 to TRBJ2-2; D gene unclear. Deletions cut 3 bases from V and 4 bases from J, with 3 bases between. Germline V gene lookup returns CDR1 MDHEN and CDR2 SYDVKM. The length of the CDR3 is 12 residues. The CDR3 region is CASSLGTGELFF. The CDR3 nucleotides read TGTGCCAGCAGTTTGGGCACCGGGGAGCTGTTTTTT.

The gene calls are TRBV19 and TRBJ2-7; 9 nucleotides line up with TRBD2. The CDR3 length is 16 residues. CDR1 and CDR2 from the germline V gene are LNHDA and SQIVND (reference sequence). The V and J ends lost 4 bases and 3 bases, in that order; junction bases with no gene match: 10. CDR3 amino acids: CASSKGSGRILYEQYF. The CDR3 bases are TGTGCCAGTAGTAAGGGTAGCGGGAGAATACTCTACGAGCAGTACTTC.

The chain is built from TRBV28 and TRBJ1-2; D is unclear. CDR1 and CDR2 from the germline V gene are MDHEN and SYDVKM. This CDR3 contains 12 residues. V shed 6 bases and J shed 8 bases, with 13 bases lying between them. The CDR3 protein is CASSYGKGGYTF. The CDR3 DNA follows: TGTGCCAGCAGCTACGGGAAAGGCGGCTACACCTTC.

Here the CDR3 DNA reads TGCGCCGCTCAAGAATCCATCAGGACAGATACGCAGTATTTT. Translation: CAAQESIRTDTQYF. V usage is TRBV10-2 and J usage is TRBJ2-3; D unclear. The V gene's germline CDR1 is WSHSY and CDR2 SAAADI. The V end lost 11 bases, the J end lost 3 bases, and 18 bases lay between the germline ends. The CDR3 spans 14 residues.

The chain has TRBV28 and TRBJ1-2, with a possible D match to TRBD1 (6 bases). The length of the CDR3 is 16 residues. Germline loops: CDR1 MDHEN, CDR2 SYDVKM. V lost 3 bases and J lost 1, with 15 bases in between. CDR3 nucleotide sequence: TGTGCCAGCAGTTTTCCGCGGGGGCCGGATAACTATGGCTACACCTTC. Protein product: CASSFPRGPDNYGYTF.

The chain links TRBV28 to TRBJ2-7, with no clear D. Deletions cut 5 bases from V and 2 bases from J, with 22 bases between. This CDR3 is built from 17 residues. Germline CDR1 MDHEN, CDR2 SYDVKM. The CDR3: CASSTPKDLRATYEQYF. The CDR3 nucleotides read TGTGCCAGCAGTACGCCGAAGGACCTTCGGGCTACCTACGAGCAGTACTTC. The variable domain in full, with the rest retrieved from reference TRBV28 and TRBJ2-7, is DVKVTQSSRYLVKRTGEKVFLECVQDMDHENMFWYRQDPGLGLRLIYFSYDVKMKEKGDIPEGYSVSREKKERFSLILESASTNQTSMYLCASSTPKDLRATYEQYFGPGTRLTVT.

V and J are TRBV10-1 and TRBJ2-7; perhaps TRBD2 as D (5 bases). The CDR3 length is 13 residues. Germline assignment: CDR1 WNHNN and CDR2 SYGVQD (reference sequence). V was clipped by 1 base and J by 7 bases, with 11 bases between them. The CDR3 here is CASSEFVSGEQYF. The CDR3, as DNA: TGCGCCAGCAGTGAGTTCGTCTCGGGGGAGCAGTACTTC.

The chain links TRBV6-1 to TRBJ2-3, with D perhaps TRBD1 or TRBD2 (5 bases each). In germline, CDR1 is MNHNS, CDR2 SASEGT. The CDR3 length is 16 residues. V lost 2 bases and J lost 2, with 14 bases in between. The CDR3 is CASSEMGTYPTDTQYF. CDR3 DNA sequence: TGTGCCAGCAGTGAAATGGGGACCTACCCCACAGATACGCAGTATTTT.

Concerning this clone: Other DNA sequences from this sample encode an identical CDR3 as well. This chain uses TRBV6-1 with TRBJ2-2, with 9 positions matching TRBD2. The CDR3 length is 14 residues. J lost 6 bases, V lost 8 bases, and 7 bases had no gene match. Germline CDR1 MNHNS, CDR2 SASEGT. CDR3 in amino acids: CASSGLAGAGELFF. CDR3 DNA: TGTGCCAGCTCGGGACTAGCTGGGGCCGGGGAGCTGTTTTTT.

The chain combines TRBV27 with TRBJ1-2; D call uncertain. CDR3 size: 15 residues. From germline, CDR1 is MNHEY and CDR2 SMNVEV (reference sequence). V was cut by 7 bases and J by 0 bases, with 15 bases left in between. The CDR3: CASNPKGSSNYGYTF. The CDR3, as DNA: TGTGCCAGCAACCCTAAAGGGAGTTCTAACTATGGCTACACCTTC.

The J gene is TRBJ1-3, the V gene TRBV5-1, with D unclear. Trimming stripped 0 bases from V and 4 bases from J, with 8 bases between. Germline loops: CDR1 SGHRS, CDR2 YFSETQ. This CDR3 is built from 14 residues. The CDR3 loop is CASSLGLIGNTIYF. CDR3 nucleotides: TGCGCCAGCAGCTTGGGATTAATCGGAAACACCATATATTTT.

The rearrangement uses TRBV7-9 and TRBJ1-2, with 7 bases lining up with TRBD1. The ends lost 5 bases at V and 6 bases at J; junction bases unmatched: 12. CDR1 and CDR2 (germline): SEHNR, FQNEAQ (reference sequence). This CDR3 has 15 residues. CDR3 bases: TGTGCCAGCAGCCCATTCATCCAGGGGGAGGATGGCTACACCTTC. It encodes CASSPFIQGEDGYTF.

The chain recombines TRBV7-2 with TRBJ1-1; 8 nucleotides agree with TRBD1. CDR3 length: 14 amino acids. The V and J ends lost 2 bases and 5 bases, in that order; junction bases with no gene match: 4. Germline V CDR1 and CDR2: SGHTA, FQGNSA. The CDR3 bases are TGTGCCAGCAGCTTATACCGGGACAGGACTGAAGCTTTCTTT. This codes for CASSLYRDRTEAFF. The whole variable domain, remainder taken from reference TRBV7-2 and TRBJ1-1, is GAGVSQSPSNKVTEKGKDVELRCDPISGHTALYWYRQSLGQGLEFLIYFQGNSAPDKSGLPSDRFSAERTGGSVSTLTIQRTQQEDSAVYLCASSLYRDRTEAFFGQGTRLTVV.

The chain joins TRBV5-3 to TRBJ2-1; possibly TRBD2 for D (6 bases). TRBV5-3 belongs to the ORF category, with a function that is uncertain. This CDR3 has 17 amino acids. V was pared by 4 bases and J by 2 bases, with 19 bases between. CDR3 in DNA: TGTGCCAGAAGCGGACTGTTGGAGCGGGCGACCTACAATGAGCAGTTCTTC. Translated, it gives CARSGLLERATYNEQFF.

V and J are TRBV11-3 and TRBJ2-4; D could derive from TRBD1 or TRBD2 (5 bases each). Germline-derived CDR1 and CDR2 are SGHNT and YENEEA. V lost 5 bases, J lost 2 bases, and 16 bases lay in between. The CDR3 length is 16 residues. CDR3 coding DNA: TGTGCCAGCAGCCCACAGGCGGGCACGACCAAAAACATTCAGTACTTC. Amino acids: CASSPQAGTTKNIQYF.